This passage covers 29 T cell receptor beta chains from one sample sequenced in a study of shared clonotypes between healthy human individuals. The naive CD8 fraction comprised CD45RO-negative cells positively selected for CCR7 and excluded terminally differentiated effector memory CD45RA+ cells. Method: immunoSEQ multiplex PCR; TCRdb's copy keeps in-frame clones and lacks some. Of about 2.1 million clones in the sample, 93% were seen once. Sequencing input: naive CD8+ T cells from PBMCs. The receptors come from a man aged 18 to 30 in good health. Some clones in this sample may be carry-over from other donors' samples.

This sequence joins TRBV7-9 and TRBJ2-7, with 11 bases matching TRBD1. The CDR3 has 18 residues. CDR1 and CDR2 (germline): SEHNR, FQNEAQ (reference sequence). The V segment lost 5 bases and the J segment 2 bases; nucleotides outside the gene matches: 14. The CDR3 loop is CASSGRDRGSSNPYEQYF. Here the CDR3 DNA reads TGTGCCAGCAGCGGCCGGGACAGGGGGTCCTCGAACCCCTACGAGCAGTACTTC.

The gene calls are TRBV29-1 and TRBJ1-3, with 8 nucleotides matching TRBD1. The V gene's germline CDR1 is SQVTM and CDR2 ANQGSEA. The length of the CDR3 is 13 residues. V trimming: 3 bases; J trimming: 6 bases; junction bases outside the gene matches: 4. CDR3 coding DNA: TGCAGCGTTGAGGACAGGGTAAAAAACACCATATATTTT. This sequence encodes CSVEDRVKNTIYF.

The chain links TRBV19 to TRBJ1-2; TRBD1 aligns across 7 bases. This CDR3 region has 13 residues. V gave up 5 bases and J gave up 8 bases; unmatched junction bases: 8. The germline V gene has CDR1 LNHDA and CDR2 SQIVND (reference sequence). The CDR3 DNA reads TGTGCCAGTAGTCCCGGCCAGGGGGTCGGCTACACCTTC. Its protein is CASSPGQGVGYTF.

The chain joins TRBV7-6 to TRBJ2-7; TRBD2 agrees at 12 bases. Germline loops: CDR1 SGHVS, CDR2 FNYEAQ. V trimming: 5 bases; J trimming: 8 bases; junction bases outside the gene matches: 7. The CDR3 runs 14 residues. DNA of the CDR3: TGTGCCAGCAGCAACCGACTAGCGGGAGAGAAGCAGTACTTC. Amino acids: CASSNRLAGEKQYF.

The chain combines TRBV7-9 with TRBJ2-7, with TRBD2 identical over 8 bases. The trim removed 5 bases at V and 4 bases at J, leaving 7 bases unmatched. The CDR3 has 14 amino acids. Per the germline V gene, CDR1 is SEHNR and CDR2 is FQNEAQ (reference sequence). Here the CDR3 reads CASSRTGTRYEQYF. As DNA, the CDR3 is TGTGCCAGCAGCCGAACAGGGACTAGATACGAGCAGTACTTC. The full variable domain, rest sourced from reference TRBV7-9 and TRBJ2-7, is DTGVSQNPRHKITKRGQNVTFRCDPISEHNRLYWYRQTLGQGPEFLTYFQNEAQLEKSRLLSDRFSAERPKGSFSTLEIQRTEQGDSAMYLCASSRTGTRYEQYFGPGTRLTVT.

This sequence joins TRBV5-1 and TRBJ2-7; no definite D call. Germline V gives CDR1 SGHRS, CDR2 YFSETQ. With 1 base removed from V and 7 bases from J, the gap between germline ends came to 6 bases. The length of the CDR3 is 11 residues. Here the CDR3 DNA reads TGCGCCAGCAGCTTGATTGGAGAGCAGTACTTC. Its translation: CASSLIGEQYF.

The genes are TRBV19 and TRBJ1-3; D gene ambiguous. The CDR3 runs to 15 residues. V lost 5 bases and J 4 bases, leaving 15 bases between the germline ends. Germline V gives CDR1 LNHDA, CDR2 SQIVND (reference sequence). CDR3: CASSFGPRGGNTIYF. CDR3 nucleotides: TGTGCCAGTAGTTTCGGACCGCGCGGAGGAAACACCATATATTTT.

The chain joins TRBV10-3 to TRBJ2-1, with D hard to call. The CDR3 contains 9 residues. V lost 11 bases to trimming and J lost 9 bases, with 8 bases between them. Germline loops: CDR1 ENHRY, CDR2 SYGVKD. CDR3 loop: CAVGSEQFF. As DNA, the CDR3 is TGTGCCGTGGGGTCTGAGCAGTTCTTC.

Worth noting for this clone: This same CDR3 is encoded by further DNA sequences in the sample. The V and J genes are TRBV10-3 and TRBJ2-7; the D is unclear. Germline CDR1 is ENHRY and CDR2 is SYGVKD. There are 13 residues in the CDR3. V shed 6 bases and J shed 1 base, with 10 bases lying between them. CDR3: CAISLDGSYEQYF. CDR3 nucleotide sequence: TGTGCCATCAGCCTGGACGGGTCCTACGAGCAGTACTTC.

The J gene is TRBJ1-2, the V gene TRBV4-2; unclear D gene. This CDR3 spans 14 amino acids. V lost 3 bases to trimming and J lost 8 bases, with 16 bases between them. The germline V gene has CDR1 LGHNA and CDR2 YNFKEQ. The CDR3 sequence: CASSHARTDTGYTF. The CDR3 DNA sequence: TGTGCCAGCAGCCACGCTCGGACGGATACGGGCTACACCTTC.

The J gene is TRBJ2-3, the V gene TRBV7-6, with 10 bases that match TRBD2. This CDR3 has 16 residues. The V gene end was trimmed by 3 bases and the J gene end by 4 bases; junction bases not matched to a gene: 7. CDR1 and CDR2 (germline): SGHVS, FNYEAQ. CDR3 amino acids: CASSFQAGGWADTQYF. CDR3 DNA sequence: TGTGCCAGCAGCTTTCAAGCGGGAGGGTGGGCAGATACGCAGTATTTT.

CDR3 residues: CASSESRGGRATYNEQFF. The CDR3 DNA sequence: TGCGCCAGCAGTGAGTCGAGGGGCGGGAGGGCCACCTACAATGAGCAGTTCTTC. The J gene is TRBJ2-1, the V gene TRBV10-2, with 9 bases that match TRBD2. This CDR3 spans 18 amino acids. Germline V lookup: CDR1 WSHSY, CDR2 SAAADI. The trim removed 0 bases at V and 2 bases at J, leaving 8 bases unmatched.

The chain links TRBV4-1 to TRBJ2-1, with 7 bases matching TRBD1. V lost 3 bases and J lost 8; bases outside the gene matches: 7. Germline CDR1 MGHRA, CDR2 YSYEKL. CDR3 length: 14 amino acids. CDR3 amino acids: CASSQLQGPHEQFF. The CDR3, as DNA: TGCGCCAGCAGCCAGTTACAGGGGCCCCATGAGCAGTTCTTC.

This clone was seen more than once but under ten times. The chain links TRBV4-1 to TRBJ2-2; D not resolved. V lost 0 bases and J 2 bases, leaving 13 bases between the germline ends. The CDR3 extends over 17 amino acids. Germline CDR1 and CDR2: MGHRA and YSYEKL. CDR3 sequence (DNA): TGCGCCAGCAGCCAAGATCCTGCCTTGACCAACACCGGGGAGCTGTTTTTT. Protein product: CASSQDPALTNTGELFF.

J is TRBJ2-1 and V is TRBV5-1; 9 bases agree with TRBD2. Germline V gene sequence: CDR1 SGHRS, CDR2 YFSETQ. The length of the CDR3 is 16 residues. Trimming at V came to 0 bases and at J to 3 bases, leaving 4 bases not matched to a gene. The DNA of the CDR3 is TGCGCCAGCAGCTTGGCCGGGACTAGCTACTACAATGAGCAGTTCTTC. It translates to CASSLAGTSYYNEQFF.

The chain combines TRBV6-5 with TRBJ2-7, with a tentative D call TRBD2 (6 bases). CDR3 size: 15 residues. Trimming left V 5 bases short and J 0 bases short, with 14 bases between. Germline CDR1 reads MNHEY; CDR2 reads SVGAGI. CDR3: CASSPRAGSSYEQYF. CDR3 nucleotide sequence: TGTGCCAGCAGTCCGCGGGCGGGGAGCTCCTACGAGCAGTACTTC.

This clone is a singleton in its sample. The chain uses TRBV7-9 and TRBJ2-7; 10 nucleotides agree with TRBD2. J lost 6 bases, V lost 0 bases, and 2 bases had no gene match. Germline V gene data show CDR1 as SEHNR and CDR2 as FQNEAQ (reference sequence). The CDR3 contains 14 residues. The CDR3 loop is CASSLALAGVEQYF. Written as DNA, the CDR3 is TGTGCCAGCAGCTTAGCGCTAGCGGGAGTCGAGCAGTACTTC.

The chain uses TRBV15 and TRBJ2-1, with D possibly being TRBD2 (5 bases). From germline, CDR1 is LNHNV and CDR2 YYDKDF (reference sequence). This CDR3 spans 15 amino acids. V lost 0 bases and J 6 bases, leaving 12 bases between the germline ends. CDR3 sequence: CATSRDLGSANEQFF. CDR3 sequence (DNA): TGTGCCACCAGCAGAGATTTGGGTAGCGCCAATGAGCAGTTCTTC.

The V and J genes are TRBV7-9 and TRBJ1-2; D gene uncertain. The CDR3 spans 14 residues. V was shortened by 1 base and J by 2 bases, with 8 bases between the two germline ends. CDR1 is SEHNR and CDR2 is FQNEAQ in the germline V gene (reference sequence). CDR3 nucleotides: TGTGCCAGCAGCTTAGAGGTGGACAACTATGGCTACACCTTC. Its protein is CASSLEVDNYGYTF.

The J gene is TRBJ2-7, the V gene TRBV19; 7 bases match TRBD2. This CDR3 comprises 15 residues. Trimming removed 4 bases from V and 0 bases from J; junction bases left unmatched: 6. Germline V gene sequence: CDR1 LNHDA, CDR2 SQIVND (reference sequence). For the CDR3, the DNA is TGTGCCAGTAGTAGTCGGGAGGCCGTCTCCTACGAGCAGTACTTC. Protein sequence: CASSSREAVSYEQYF.

The J gene is TRBJ2-5, the V gene TRBV7-9; possible D gene TRBD2, 6 bases. Germline-derived CDR1 and CDR2 are SEHNR and FQNEAQ (reference sequence). Trimming stripped 2 bases from V and 5 bases from J, with 24 bases between. This CDR3 comprises 18 residues. CDR3 sequence (DNA): TGTGCCAGCAGCTTACCGGGGGAGGTATCGTTCCAAGGGGAGACCCAGTACTTC. Residues: CASSLPGEVSFQGETQYF.

V gene TRBV29-1 combines with J gene TRBJ2-5; 12 positions match TRBD2. The closer fit of TRBJ2-7 to the DNA end suggests the J call may be wrong. The CDR3 length is 13 residues. Germline loops: CDR1 SQVTM, CDR2 ANQGSEA. CDR3 DNA: TGCAGCGTTACCCAGGGACTAGCGGGCGAGCAGTACTTC. Translated, it gives CSVTQGLAGEQYF.

The chain's CDR3 is CASSGRDLSPPGANVLTF. DNA of the CDR3: TGTGCCAGCAGCGGCCGGGACCTGTCACCCCCTGGGGCCAACGTCCTGACTTTC. The chain recombines TRBV7-9 with TRBJ2-6; D assignment may be TRBD1 or TRBD2 (5 bases each). Trimming pared 5 bases from V and 2 bases from J, leaving 19 bases between. Germline V lookup: CDR1 SEHNR, CDR2 FQNEAQ (reference sequence). The CDR3 covers 18 residues.

This chain uses TRBV2 with TRBJ1-2; D perhaps matches TRBD1 (5 bases). Trimming took 5 bases from V and 4 from J, leaving 17 bases between them. The germline CDR1 and CDR2 sequences are SNHLY and FYNNEI. The CDR3 totals 15 residues. The chain's CDR3 is CASSPGTPDPYGYTF. The CDR3 DNA follows: TGTGCCAGCAGTCCCGGGACTCCGGACCCCTATGGCTACACCTTC.

This CDR3 reads CASSPLAGGGTDTQYF. In DNA form, the CDR3 reads TGCGCCAGCAGCCCCCTAGCGGGAGGTGGCACAGATACGCAGTATTTT. The chain uses TRBV4-3 and TRBJ2-3, with TRBD2 matching 11 bases. CDR1 LGHNA and CDR2 YSLEER come from the germline V gene. This CDR3 is built from 16 residues. Trimming removed 4 bases from V and 1 base from J; junction bases left unmatched: 4.

The V call is TRBV7-2, the J call TRBJ2-2; D call uncertain. Germline V lookup: CDR1 SGHTA, CDR2 FQGNSA. The V gene lost 1 base and the J gene lost 8 bases, with 11 bases spanning the gap. This CDR3 has 14 residues. The chain's CDR3 is CASSLVYLGGELFF. The CDR3 DNA reads as TGTGCCAGCAGCTTAGTGTATTTAGGTGGGGAGCTGTTTTTT.

The chain employs TRBV10-3 and TRBJ1-1, with a possible D match to TRBD1 (5 bases). The CDR3 has 12 amino acids. The germline CDR1 and CDR2 sequences are ENHRY and SYGVKD. The V end was cut by 4 bases, the J end by 6 bases, with 9 bases between. This CDR3 is CAISAGTAEAFF. CDR3 coding DNA: TGTGCCATCAGTGCCGGGACGGCTGAAGCTTTCTTT.

This clone occurred a few times. The same CDR3 also results from other DNA sequences found in this sample. The V and J genes are TRBV27 and TRBJ2-1; D remains unclear. Germline V gene sequence: CDR1 MNHEY, CDR2 SMNVEV (reference sequence). V dropped 4 bases and J dropped 6 bases, with 4 bases sitting between them. CDR3 length: 11 residues. CDR3 sequence (DNA): TGTGCCAGCAGTTCTGGCAATGAGCAGTTCTTC. Protein: CASSSGNEQFF.

A single count supports this clone. The chain uses TRBV29-1 and TRBJ2-1, with 7 positions matching TRBD2. Per the germline V gene, CDR1 is SQVTM and CDR2 is ANQGSEA. The V gene end was trimmed by 0 bases and the J gene end by 2 bases; junction bases not matched to a gene: 4. The length of the CDR3 is 15 residues. CDR3 coding DNA: TGCAGCGTTGAAGACCGGGACTACGCCTACAATGAGCAGTTCTTC. Encoded protein: CSVEDRDYAYNEQFF.